This T cell receptor (beta chain) was captured by sequencing in a study of technical replicates of blood from a handful of donors. V lost 1 base and J lost 2, with 10 bases in between. Germline CDR1 SGHRS, CDR2 YFSETQ. The length of the CDR3 is 14 residues. Here immunoSEQ multiplex PCR was the method, and the copy in TCRdb shows in-frame clones only, minus some. This table holds just over 95,000 clones, approximately 96% found once. This TCR came from a human donor in good health. This chain uses TRBV5-1 with TRBJ2-7, with TRBD1 as a possible D gene (6 bases). The sequencing sample was made of T cells isolated from PBMCs. In DNA form, the CDR3 reads TGCGCCAGCAGCTTGAGGGGGAGCGCCTACGAGCAGTACTTC. As protein: CASSLRGSAYEQYF.